Following are 5 T cell receptor beta chains from one sample sequenced in a study of response to subunit inactivated influenza vaccine. TCRdb reprocessed the RT-PCR reads via MiXCR and lists one record per CDR3 protein. The sample includes about 310,000 distinct CDR3 sequences, about 20% seen only once; the top ten take around a tenth. The sample consisted of PBMCs from blood, taken about 20 months after vaccination. Receptors were obtained from a man between 50 and 75 years old who received an inactivated influenza vaccine.

This clonotype was recorded many times. The CDR3 protein is CSVASRLAPYNEQFF. CDR3 coding DNA: TGCAGCGTTGCATCTCGGCTAGCCCCCTACAATGAGCAGTTCTTC. The genes are TRBV29-1 and TRBJ2-1, with D perhaps TRBD2 (5 bases). The CDR3 loop spans 15 amino acids. The V end was cut by 4 bases, the J end by 2 bases, with 15 bases between. Per the germline V gene, CDR1 is SQVTM and CDR2 is ANQGSEA.

This sequence joins TRBV12-3 or TRBV12-4 and TRBJ2-6, with D possibly TRBD1 on 6 matching bases. Trimming stripped 6 bases from V and 1 base from J, with 19 bases between. The CDR3 spans 18 residues. This CDR3 reads CASSVRGSDTSGANVLTF. The DNA of the CDR3 is TGTGCCAGCAGCGTCAGGGGCTCCGATACATCTGGGGCCAACGTCCTGACTTTC.

This clonotype was seen a few times. V usage is TRBV3-1 and J usage is TRBJ2-7, with no clear D. The CDR3 length is 13 residues. CDR1 and CDR2 from the germline V gene are LGHDT and YNNKEL (reference sequence). V gave up 1 base and J gave up 3 bases, with 7 bases separating them. The CDR3 loop reads CASSQGGIYEQYF. The CDR3 nucleotides read TGTGCCAGCAGCCAAGGGGGAATCTACGAGCAGTACTTC.

The V gene is TRBV28, the J gene TRBJ2-7, with a tentative D call TRBD1 (6 bases). CDR1 is MDHEN and CDR2 is SYDVKM in the germline V gene. This CDR3 has 16 residues. V was pared by 2 bases and J by 1 base, with 15 bases between. The CDR3 bases are TGTGCCAGCAGTTTAGTGTTGGGCCAGGGGTCCTACGAGCAGTACTTC. It is translated as CASSLVLGQGSYEQYF. Full variable domain (remainder filled in from reference TRBV28 and TRBJ2-7): DVKVTQSSRYLVKRTGEKVFLECVQDMDHENMFWYRQDPGLGLRLIYFSYDVKMKEKGDIPEGYSVSREKKERFSLILESASTNQTSMYLCASSLVLGQGSYEQYFGPGTRLTVT.

This clonotype has more than one count but fewer than ten. The chain joins TRBV30 to TRBJ2-4; perhaps D is TRBD1 or TRBD2 (5 bases each). Trimming took off 0 bases at V and 4 bases at J, with 13 bases between the two ends. Germline CDR1 and CDR2: GTSNPN and SVGIG (reference sequence). The CDR3 has 15 amino acids. In nucleotides, the CDR3 is TGTGCCTGGAGTGTACTCGGGACGGTAAAAAACATTCAGTACTTC. Encoded protein: CAWSVLGTVKNIQYF. The full variable domain, its missing parts supplied by reference TRBV30 and TRBJ2-4, is SQTIHQWPATLVQPVGSPLSLECTVEGTSNPNLYWYRQAAGRGLQLLFYSVGIGQISSEVPQNLSASRPQDRQFILSSKKLLLSDSGFYLCAWSVLGTVKNIQYFGAGTRLSVL.